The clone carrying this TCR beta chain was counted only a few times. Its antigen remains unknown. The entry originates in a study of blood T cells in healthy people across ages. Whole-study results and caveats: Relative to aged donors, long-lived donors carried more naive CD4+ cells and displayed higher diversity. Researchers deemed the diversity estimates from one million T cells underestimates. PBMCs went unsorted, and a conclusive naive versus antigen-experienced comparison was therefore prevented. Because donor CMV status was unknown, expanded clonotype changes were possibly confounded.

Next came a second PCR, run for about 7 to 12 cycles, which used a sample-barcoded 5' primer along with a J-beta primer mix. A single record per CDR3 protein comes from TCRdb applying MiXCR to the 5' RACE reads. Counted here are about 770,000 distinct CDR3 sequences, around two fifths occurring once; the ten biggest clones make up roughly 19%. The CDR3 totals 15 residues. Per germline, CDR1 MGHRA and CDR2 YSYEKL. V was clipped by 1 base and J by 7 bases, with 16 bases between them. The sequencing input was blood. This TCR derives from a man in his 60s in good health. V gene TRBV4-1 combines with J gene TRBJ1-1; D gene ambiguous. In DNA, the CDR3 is TGCGCCAGCAGCCAAGCCTTTAAAGAGCACAGTGAAGCTTTCTTT. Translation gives CASSQAFKEHSEAFF.